This passage covers 5 T cell receptor beta chains from one sample sequenced in a study of CD8 T cells in Susac syndrome. A quantity of roughly 0.5 to 1 ug RNA underwent reverse transcription using random hexamers. TCRdb ran MiXCR on the immunoSEQ multiplex PCR reads and lists one entry per CDR3 protein. Of under 200,000 distinct CDR3 sequences listed, about 95% are singletons. The sample taken for sequencing was CD8+ T cells from PBMCs. The source is a human donor with multiple sclerosis.

This clonotype was picked up one time. The V and J genes are TRBV20-1 and TRBJ2-5; 8 bases line up with TRBD2. CDR1 DFQATT and CDR2 SNEGSKA come from the germline V gene (reference sequence). The CDR3 sequence is 15 residues long. Losses at the gene ends were 0 bases for V and 5 bases for J; bases not matched to a gene: 8. In DNA form, the CDR3 reads TGCAGTGCTAGAGACCGGGGGGGCCGGGTGGAGACCCAGTACTTC. Translated, it gives CSARDRGGRVETQYF.

The chain combines TRBV27 with TRBJ2-7; possibly TRBD1 or TRBD2 for D (5 bases each). The CDR3 is made up of 14 amino acids. Trimming pared 5 bases from V and 9 bases from J, leaving 20 bases between. Per germline, CDR1 MNHEY and CDR2 SMNVEV (reference sequence). The CDR3 DNA follows: TGTGCCAGCAGTCCCGGGACGGGATCTACGAGGCAGTACTTC. It translates to CASSPGTGSTRQYF.

V gene TRBV29-1 combines with J gene TRBJ2-3; 12 bases map to TRBD1. The CDR3 spans 15 residues. The germline gives CDR1 SQVTM, CDR2 ANQGSEA. V lost 3 bases and J lost 5; bases outside the gene matches: 6. The CDR3 loop is CSVESGTGGLDTQYF. For the CDR3, the DNA is TGCAGCGTTGAGAGCGGGACAGGGGGCTTAGATACGCAGTATTTT.

In this sample, this clonotype turned up once. The chain carries TRBV15 and TRBJ1-1; D gene unclear. V gave up 1 base and J gave up 1 base, with 7 bases separating them. Per the germline V gene, CDR1 is LNHNV and CDR2 is YYDKDF (reference sequence). CDR3 length: 14 amino acids. In DNA form, the CDR3 reads TGTGCCACCAGCAGAGCCGCGTCGAACACTGAAGCTTTCTTT. It encodes CATSRAASNTEAFF.

V gene TRBV3-1 combines with J gene TRBJ2-3, with TRBD2 as a possible D gene (5 bases). Trimming took off 0 bases at V and 0 bases at J, with 10 bases between the two ends. The CDR3 sequence is 16 residues long. Germline-derived CDR1 and CDR2 are LGHDT and YNNKEL (reference sequence). In nucleotides, the CDR3 is TGTGCCAGCAGCCAAGATCGGCGGACTAGCACAGATACGCAGTATTTT. Residues: CASSQDRRTSTDTQYF.